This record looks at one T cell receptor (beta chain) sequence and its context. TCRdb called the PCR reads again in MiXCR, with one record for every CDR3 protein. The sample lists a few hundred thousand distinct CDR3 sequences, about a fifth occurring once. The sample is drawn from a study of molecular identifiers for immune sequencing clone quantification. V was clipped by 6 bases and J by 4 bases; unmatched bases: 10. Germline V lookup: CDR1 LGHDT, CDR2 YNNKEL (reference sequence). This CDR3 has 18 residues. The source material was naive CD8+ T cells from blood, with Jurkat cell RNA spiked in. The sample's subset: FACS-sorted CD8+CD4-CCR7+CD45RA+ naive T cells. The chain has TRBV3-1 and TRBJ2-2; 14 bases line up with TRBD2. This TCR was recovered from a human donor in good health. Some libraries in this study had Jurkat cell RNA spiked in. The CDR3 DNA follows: TGTGCCAGCAGTCTCACTCCGGGACTAGCGGGAGTCACCGGGGAGCTGTTTTTT. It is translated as CASSLTPGLAGVTGELFF.